Below, 19 T cell receptor beta chains from the same sample are listed, as sequenced in a study of PD-1 blockade in mismatch repair-deficient tumors. Clones were sequenced by immunoSEQ multiplex PCR, and TCRdb holds only the in-frame ones, with some missing. The data contain under 85,000 clones, around four fifths of them singletons. This specimen consisted of peripheral blood, obtained 2 weeks after starting pembrolizumab. Every receptor here comes from an adult with mismatch repair-deficient cancer.

The sample holds a few counts of this clone. V gene TRBV12-5 combines with J gene TRBJ1-2; D unresolved. Trimming removed 2 bases from V and 3 bases from J, with 7 bases in between. The germline V gene has CDR1 LGHNT and CDR2 FRNRAP. The CDR3 length is 13 residues. The CDR3 DNA reads as TGTGCTAGTGGTTTGTCCAGGCACTATGGCTACACCTTC. Protein: CASGLSRHYGYTF.

The rearrangement links TRBV27 to TRBJ2-2; TRBD2 aligns across 7 bases. Germline CDR1 is MNHEY and CDR2 is SMNVEV (reference sequence). The CDR3 is 15 amino acids. The trim removed 3 bases at V and 3 bases at J, leaving 4 bases unmatched. The DNA of the CDR3 is TGTGCCAGCAGTTTTATGGGAGGGTACACCGGGGAGCTGTTTTTT. It encodes CASSFMGGYTGELFF.

V is TRBV2 and J is TRBJ2-3; possible D gene TRBD2, 5 bases. Per germline, CDR1 SNHLY and CDR2 FYNNEI. The V end lost 0 bases, the J end lost 0 bases, and 7 bases lay between the germline ends. This CDR3 has 15 amino acids. The CDR3 reads CASSEASVSTDTQYF. CDR3 in DNA: TGTGCCAGCAGTGAAGCTAGCGTTAGCACAGATACGCAGTATTTT.

J is TRBJ2-1 and V is TRBV9, with D possibly matching TRBD2 (5 bases). The germline V gene has CDR1 SGDLS and CDR2 YYNGEE. Trimming took off 4 bases at V and 0 bases at J, with 11 bases between the two ends. The CDR3 covers 15 residues. CDR3 loop: CASSPRTASYNEQFF. The CDR3 nucleotides are TGTGCCAGCAGCCCGAGGACTGCCTCCTACAATGAGCAGTTCTTC.

This clone appeared a few times. V and J are TRBV12-2 and TRBJ2-1; the table's D call, TRBD2, was not checked against the DNA. TRBV12-2 is an annotated pseudogene. The CDR3 is made up of 17 amino acids. The DNA for the CDR3 is TGTGCAAGTCGCTTAGGGCGGGGGAAGCGGGAGAGAAATGAGCAGTTCTTC. It translates to CASRLGRGKRERNEQFF.

The J gene is TRBJ1-2, the V gene TRBV5-1; TRBD1 agrees at 7 bases. The V gene end was trimmed by 0 bases and the J gene end by 8 bases; junction bases not matched to a gene: 4. Germline assignment: CDR1 SGHRS and CDR2 YFSETQ. CDR3 length: 13 residues. For the CDR3, the DNA is TGCGCCAGCAGCTTGGACAGGGGCCTCGGCTACACCTTC. Residues: CASSLDRGLGYTF.

The V gene is TRBV15, the J gene TRBJ1-2; 7 bases are shared with TRBD1. The CDR3 totals 15 residues. With V trimmed by 3 bases and J by 2 bases, 6 bases remained unmatched. Germline CDR1 reads LNHNV; CDR2 reads YYDKDF (reference sequence). This CDR3 is CATSSPGGENYGYTF. Written as DNA, the CDR3 is TGTGCCACCAGCAGCCCAGGGGGTGAGAACTATGGCTACACCTTC.

This rearrangement joins TRBV5-4 to TRBJ2-3; the D is unclear. V lost 10 bases and J lost 3, with 18 bases in between. The length of the CDR3 is 14 residues. Germline-derived CDR1 and CDR2 are SGHNT and YYREEE (reference sequence). The CDR3 DNA reads as TGTGCCGGGTCCGGTGGAAAACGGACAGATACGCAGTATTTT. Translation: CAGSGGKRTDTQYF.

The rearrangement links TRBV11-2 to TRBJ2-5; D gene ambiguous. Trimming took off 5 bases at V and 2 bases at J, with 18 bases between the two ends. The CDR3 runs 16 residues. CDR1 and CDR2 (germline): SGHAT, FQNNGV. CDR3 region: CASSKSGRQNQETQYF. The CDR3 region has the DNA TGTGCCAGCAGCAAATCCGGACGCCAAAATCAAGAGACCCAGTACTTC.

The chain employs TRBV6-5 and TRBJ2-7; D call uncertain. V was cut by 2 bases and J by 2 bases, with 4 bases left in between. This CDR3 is built from 12 residues. Germline CDR1 MNHEY, CDR2 SVGAGI. The CDR3 loop reads CASSYAAYEQYF. The CDR3 region has the DNA TGTGCCAGCAGTTACGCCGCCTACGAGCAGTACTTC.

This clone was counted a few times. DNA of the CDR3: TGTGCCAGCAGCGTAGGACTAGCGGAGCTGAACGGGGAGCTGTTTTTT. Its protein is CASSVGLAELNGELFF. This chain joins TRBV9 and TRBJ2-2, with 9 bases identical to TRBD2. After removal of 0 bases from V and 7 bases from J, the junction contained 7 bases not matched to a gene. Germline V lookup: CDR1 SGDLS, CDR2 YYNGEE. This CDR3 has 16 residues. Full variable domain (remainder filled in from reference TRBV9 and TRBJ2-2): DSGVTQTPKHLITATGQRVTLRCSPRSGDLSVYWYQQSLDQGLQFLIQYYNGEERAKGNILERFSAQQFPDLHSELNLSSLELGDSALYFCASSVGLAELNGELFFGEGSRLTVL.

This clone was observed once. The chain employs TRBV7-6 and TRBJ2-1; the D gene is possibly TRBD1 (6 bases). This CDR3 is built from 17 residues. Trimming took 0 bases from V and 0 from J, leaving 12 bases between them. The germline V gene encodes CDR1 SGHVS and CDR2 FNYEAQ. CDR3 loop: CASSLAATGSSYNEQFF. The CDR3 DNA is TGTGCCAGCAGCTTAGCGGCCACAGGGAGCTCCTACAATGAGCAGTTCTTC.

This clone has only one observation. A junction boundary mismatches the germline segment, possibly from a read error. The rearrangement uses TRBV7-7 and TRBJ2-2, with D unresolved. There are 15 residues in the CDR3. Germline V gene sequence: CDR1 SSHAT, CDR2 FNYEAQ (reference sequence). The CDR3 DNA reads as TGTGCTAGCAGCTTGTCAATCAGCTCGGCCGGGGAGCTGTTTTTT. Its protein is CASSLSISSAGELFF.

V and J are TRBV2 and TRBJ1-2; D is unresolved. The CDR3 extends over 16 amino acids. Trimming left V 4 bases short and J 0 bases short, with 15 bases between. The germline CDR1 and CDR2 sequences are SNHLY and FYNNEI. The CDR3, as DNA: TGTGCCAGCAGTGTCTCGACACTACTCTCTAACTATGGCTACACCTTC. Protein: CASSVSTLLSNYGYTF.

This chain connects TRBV6-5 to TRBJ1-1; maybe TRBD1 (5 bases). The length of the CDR3 is 14 residues. Germline CDR1 MNHEY, CDR2 SVGAGI. Trimming shortened V by 6 bases and J by 3 bases, and 14 bases separated the two germline ends. This CDR3 is CASSHLRADTEAFF. DNA for the CDR3: TGTGCCAGCAGCCACCTCAGGGCGGACACTGAAGCTTTCTTT.

J is TRBJ2-5 and V is TRBV19; D is perhaps TRBD1 or TRBD2 (5 bases each). The CDR3 runs to 14 residues. Germline CDR1 reads LNHDA; CDR2 reads SQIVND (reference sequence). With 10 bases removed from V and 0 bases from J, the gap between germline ends came to 15 bases. CDR3 loop: CATSEGRDQETQYF. As DNA, the CDR3 is TGTGCCACAAGTGAGGGACGGGACCAAGAGACCCAGTACTTC.

The J gene is TRBJ2-7, the V gene TRBV29-1; maybe TRBD1 (6 bases). The CDR3 extends over 11 amino acids. With 4 bases removed from V and 9 bases from J, the gap between germline ends came to 13 bases. Germline loops: CDR1 SQVTM, CDR2 ANQGSEA. The CDR3 coding sequence is TGCAGCGTTGGGCAGGGGCTAGGGCAGTACTTC. Amino acids: CSVGQGLGQYF.

This sequence joins TRBV30 and TRBJ1-2, with D uncertain. V lost 1 base and J 8 bases, leaving 17 bases between the germline ends. Germline CDR1 GTSNPN, CDR2 SVGIG (reference sequence). This CDR3 is 14 amino acids long. This CDR3 reads CAWSGYWGREGYTF. The CDR3 DNA sequence: TGTGCCTGGAGTGGTTATTGGGGTCGTGAGGGCTACACCTTC.

J is TRBJ2-1 and V is TRBV11-3; 13 bases fit TRBD2. The CDR3 covers 14 residues. Germline V gene sequence: CDR1 SGHNT, CDR2 YENEEA. J was trimmed by 9 bases and V by 5 bases; bases with no gene match: 4. CDR3 protein: CASSRTSGRAEQFF. CDR3 nucleotide sequence: TGTGCCAGCAGCCGGACTAGCGGGAGAGCTGAGCAGTTCTTC.